This TCR beta chain was recorded in a study of cytomegalovirus exposure and HLA in healthy donors. Notes on the study in general: An observed cluster of highly shared sequence variants was recorded as a likely sequencing artifact. Reportedly, HLA-A and HLA-B alleles of most subjects were accurately predicted from TCR beta. Associated with cytomegalovirus, according to the listing, were 150 to 200 TCR beta chains. Presence/absence analyses treated sequencing depth as roughly uniform across donors.

V was cut by 0 bases and J by 5 bases, with 5 bases left in between. The CDR3 sequence is 13 residues long. Germline V lookup: CDR1 SGHAT, CDR2 FQNNGV. It was with 60 Vbeta and 13 Jbeta primers that the PCR ran. Clones were read by immunoSEQ multiplex PCR, and TCRdb kept only the in-frame ones, dropping some. The sample contains 60,000 to 90,000 clones, over 60% of which appear only once. Comments on this clone: Its antigen is currently unknown. A far larger clone is off by one base, so a read error is likely.

This sequence originates from a man aged 35 to 55 in good health and CMV-seropositive. The sequenced sample consisted of PBMCs. The rearrangement joins TRBV11-2 to TRBJ2-1; D is perhaps TRBD1 (5 bases). The CDR3 DNA reads TGTGCCAGCAGCTTAGACAGGGACAATGAGCAGTTCTTC. Its translation is CASSLDRDNEQFF.